This TCR beta chain came from a study of CD8+ T cells in alopecia areata. Extraction and reverse transcription of RNA yielded cDNA as the sequencing template. This table comes from immunoSEQ multiplex PCR, and its TCRdb copy is limited to in-frame clones, with some not included. The table shows some 170,000 clones, with approximately 62% occurring only once. The V end lost 0 bases, the J end lost 4 bases, and 11 bases lay between the germline ends. Germline CDR1 is LGHNA and CDR2 is YSLEER. The CDR3 runs to 15 residues. The source is a human donor with alopecia areata. Specimen: CD4+ T cells sorted from blood, collected at week 0. The chain combines TRBV4-3 with TRBJ2-3; TRBD1 or TRBD2 may be the D gene (5 bases each). CDR3 sequence: CASSQEGGGSDTQYF. The DNA of the CDR3 is TGCGCCAGCAGCCAAGAGGGTGGGGGATCAGATACGCAGTATTTT.